This T cell receptor beta chain originates from a study of blood T cell repertoires in COVID-19. Study-wide background: Material from acute and convalescent COVID-19 was sourced from the United States, Italy and Spain. Sources were T cells, B-cell-depleted T cells, or PBMCs; the material itself was cDNA or gDNA.

CDR3 length: 14 residues. Germline V gene sequence: CDR1 MNHEY, CDR2 SVGAGI. J was trimmed by 4 bases and V by 7 bases; bases with no gene match: 7. In the original workflow: Cell counts per sample came from amplifying reference gene primers. TCRdb's table, derived via immunoSEQ multiplex PCR, lists solely in-frame clones and lacks some. Clone size and V and J calls were adopted from that table, with D and trimming inferred from the DNA. This table holds roughly 150,000 clones, 65% to 85% found once. Material: peripheral blood. This chain uses TRBV6-5 with TRBJ1-5, with 7 bases fitting TRBD1. The sequence was obtained from a human donor in a cohort sampled during active COVID-19. The CDR3 sequence: CASIVQTGNQPQHF. CDR3 nucleotides: TGTGCCAGCATCGTTCAGACAGGGAATCAGCCCCAGCATTTT.